These 2 T cell receptor beta chains were all obtained from the same sample, sequenced in a study of blood T cell repertoires in COVID-19 (dated by TCRdb to the early 2020s). Library prep was done by the immunoSEQ multiplex PCR assay. What TCRdb holds here is the immuneACCESS table cut down to in-frame rearrangements. Part of the clones is not present; checked against another copy, under half of the missing clones reflect an unresolved V gene, and the others are unexplained. Across this sample there are nearly 400,000 clones, with around nine tenths seen only once. Approximately 1.5% of the sample is held by the ten biggest clonotypes. Sequenced sample: PBMCs or T cells enriched from blood (not recorded which). Receptor source: a woman aged 25 to 45 who had recovered from COVID-19.

The chain links TRBV18 to TRBJ1-1; 8 nucleotides match TRBD1. The CDR3 contains 12 residues. V gave up 3 bases and J gave up 11 bases; unmatched junction bases: 5. CDR1 KGHSH and CDR2 LQKENI come from the germline V gene. The CDR3 loop is CASSPTGAGAFF. The DNA of the CDR3 is TGTGCCAGCTCACCGACAGGGGCCGGGGCTTTCTTT.

The chain combines TRBV30 with TRBJ1-5; no definite D call. V was clipped by 1 base and J by 0 bases, with 13 bases between them. The CDR3 is made up of 16 amino acids. The germline V gene encodes CDR1 GTSNPN and CDR2 SVGIG (reference sequence). The CDR3 is CAWSGGHGNSNQPQHF. The CDR3 DNA reads TGTGCCTGGAGTGGGGGTCACGGGAATAGCAATCAGCCCCAGCATTTT.